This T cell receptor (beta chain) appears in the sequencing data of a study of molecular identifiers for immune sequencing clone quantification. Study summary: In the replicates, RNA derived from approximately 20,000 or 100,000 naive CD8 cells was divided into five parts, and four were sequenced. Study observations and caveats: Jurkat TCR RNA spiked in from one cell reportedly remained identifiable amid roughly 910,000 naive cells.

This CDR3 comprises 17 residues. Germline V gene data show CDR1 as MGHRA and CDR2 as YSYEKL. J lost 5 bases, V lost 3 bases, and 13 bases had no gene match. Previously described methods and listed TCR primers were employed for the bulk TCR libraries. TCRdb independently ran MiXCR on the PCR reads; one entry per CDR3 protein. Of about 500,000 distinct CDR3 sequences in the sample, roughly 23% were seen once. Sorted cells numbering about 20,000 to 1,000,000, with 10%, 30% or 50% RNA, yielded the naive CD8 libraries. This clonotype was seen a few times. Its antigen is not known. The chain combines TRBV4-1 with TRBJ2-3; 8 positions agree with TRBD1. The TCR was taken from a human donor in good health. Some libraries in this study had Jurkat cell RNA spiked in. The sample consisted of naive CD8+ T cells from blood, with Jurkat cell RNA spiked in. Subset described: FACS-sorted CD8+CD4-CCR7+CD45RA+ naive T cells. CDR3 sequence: CASSQTDRDDSGDTQYF. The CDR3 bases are TGCGCCAGCAGCCAGACGGACAGGGATGATTCGGGAGATACGCAGTATTTT.